This T cell receptor (beta chain) was recovered during a study of neoadjuvant anti-PD-1 for oral cavity cancer (dated by TCRdb to 2020 to 2023). Regarding the complete study: Patients mostly received three to four biweekly doses of nivolumab at 3 mg/kg before curative-intent surgical resection. Patients with complete response, partial response or stable disease by RECIST 1.1 were defined as responders, whereas patients with progression were defined as non-responders. The parent correlative cohort included some 13 patients, with an approximately 30% response rate. Patients without progression received a fourth nivolumab dose around day 43 and underwent definitive surgical resection on days 50-56. Paper-wide results and their limitations: The TCR analyses had only three patients in each response group, and the authors called for validation in larger cohorts. Higher pretreatment blood Treg/Th17 ratios correlated with higher pretreatment blood TCRbeta clonality and lower post-treatment tumor TCRbeta clonality. Within PBMCs, T cell clonality (Gini index) was significantly higher in non-responders than responders after neoadjuvant nivolumab.

The time point label, read with the paper, signifies: after neoadjuvant nivolumab, at surgical resection. Patients were newly diagnosed with stage II-IVA oral cavity squamous cell carcinoma and had received no prior systemic or radiation treatment. The cohort was made up of patients with locally advanced, HPV-negative oral cavity squamous cell carcinoma. Peripheral blood mononuclear cells were analyzed directly, without maintenance or expansion in culture. The samples were drawn from a longitudinal correlative study tied to a single-arm phase II trial testing neoadjuvant nivolumab in oral cavity squamous cell carcinoma. Subject-matched pre- and post-treatment PBMCs and tumors from three responders and three non-responders were subjected to genomic DNA-based TCRbeta sequencing. Peripheral blood mononuclear cells were collected before nivolumab treatment and again after treatment, at the time of surgery. The Maxwell RSC DNA from Cells kit was used to isolate genomic DNA from PBMCs.

This clone was observed once. Its antigen is currently not known. The input lacks base qualities; no much larger clone sits a single base away. Inclusive of the bounding cysteine and phenylalanine, the CDR3 is 13 residues long. The only DNA kept is the CDR3, 39 bases in frame from the first base. CDR1 and CDR2 (SGHAT, FQNNGV) derive from the germline V gene. The junction carries 5 bases between V and J, which are trimmed by 1 base and 5 bases respectively. For deep sequencing of PBMC libraries, mostly 450 to 500 ng of input genomic DNA was used, and six replicates were run per sample. TCRbeta libraries were prepared with the immunoSEQ hsTCRbeta kit according to the manufacturer's instructions. The finished libraries were brought together in one pool at roughly 3 nM, which was then read using an Illumina NovaSeq 6000 S4 flow cell. For the original study's pipeline: Raw data preprocessing and quality control were performed with the immunoSEQ Analyzer. The analysis was limited to productive rearrangements, and each clonotype was defined by a unique CDR3 amino acid sequence. Repertoire clonality was estimated as the Gini-Simpson index, which was calculated using the R package tcR. Student's t test was used to compare Gini indices, and Pearson correlation was used to assess associations with tumor size change. Imported from immuneACCESS, the table was reduced by TCRdb to in-frame sequences with V and J called. These copies leave out some clones; in studies compared against another copy, an unresolved V gene accounts for under half, and the cause of the remainder is not known. That table furnishes V, J and clone size, whereas the DNA furnished D and trimming. The sample profile shows over 65,000 clones; 86% of them were found once. In total, the top ten clones hold 2.5% to 3.5% of the sample.

This specimen was PBMCs, taken after nivolumab (anti-PD-1) treatment. This receptor chain uses TRBV11-2 and TRBJ2-2; no D gene call is confident. The TCR was taken from a person aged 35-79 years with oral cavity squamous cell carcinoma. CDR3 reads: CASSLGSTGELFF. In nucleotides, the sequence is TGTGCCAGCAGCTTAGGTTCAACCGGGGAGCTGTTTTTT.